This TCR beta chain is drawn from a study of shared clonotypes between healthy human individuals. Study-wide results and caveats: Clonotype sharing among donors was thought likely to change with sequencing depth.

The CDR3 spans 15 residues. V lost 3 bases, J lost 4 bases, and 4 bases stayed unmatched. Germline CDR1 reads KGHSH; CDR2 reads LQKENI. On this clone itself: What it recognizes is unknown. This same CDR3 is encoded by further DNA sequences in the sample.

Generated by immunoSEQ multiplex PCR, the TCRdb table keeps only in-frame clones and is missing some. The sample has just over 2,000,000 clones, over 85% seen once; the top ten hold 0.1% to 0.15%. This receptor was obtained from a man younger than 30 in good health. The sequenced sample was naive CD4+ T cells sorted from blood. The sample's subset: CD45RA+ positively selected. The chain carries TRBV18 and TRBJ2-7, with 12 positions matching TRBD1. For the CDR3, the DNA is TGTGCCAGCTCACCCGGGACAGGGGGCACATACGAGCAGTACTTC. Translating gives CASSPGTGGTYEQYF.